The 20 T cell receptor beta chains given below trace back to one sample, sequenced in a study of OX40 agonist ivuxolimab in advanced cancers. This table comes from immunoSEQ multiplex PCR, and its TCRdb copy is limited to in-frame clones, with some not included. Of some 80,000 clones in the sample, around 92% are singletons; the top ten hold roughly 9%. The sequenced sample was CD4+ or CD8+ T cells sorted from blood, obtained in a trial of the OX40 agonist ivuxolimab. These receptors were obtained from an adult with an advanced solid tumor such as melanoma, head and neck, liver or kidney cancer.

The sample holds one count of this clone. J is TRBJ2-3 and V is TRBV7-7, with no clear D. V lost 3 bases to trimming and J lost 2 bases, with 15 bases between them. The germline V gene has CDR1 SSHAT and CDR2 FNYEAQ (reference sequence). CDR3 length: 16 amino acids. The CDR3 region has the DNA TGTGCCAGCAGCTTTATCCAAATCACAGCCACAGATACGCAGTATTTT. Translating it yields CASSFIQITATDTQYF.

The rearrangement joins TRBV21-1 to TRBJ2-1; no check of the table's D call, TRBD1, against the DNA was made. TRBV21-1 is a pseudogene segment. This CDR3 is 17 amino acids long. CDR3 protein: CASSRKTGDDSYNEQFF. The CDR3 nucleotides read TGTGCCAGCAGCAGGAAGACAGGGGATGACTCCTACAATGAGCAGTTCTTC.

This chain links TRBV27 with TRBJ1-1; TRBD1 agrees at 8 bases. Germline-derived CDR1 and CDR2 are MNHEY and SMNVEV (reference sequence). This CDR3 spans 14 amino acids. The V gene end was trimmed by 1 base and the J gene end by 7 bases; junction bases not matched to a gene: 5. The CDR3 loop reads CASSLLDRVDEAFF. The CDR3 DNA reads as TGTGCCAGCAGTTTATTGGACAGGGTCGATGAAGCTTTCTTT.

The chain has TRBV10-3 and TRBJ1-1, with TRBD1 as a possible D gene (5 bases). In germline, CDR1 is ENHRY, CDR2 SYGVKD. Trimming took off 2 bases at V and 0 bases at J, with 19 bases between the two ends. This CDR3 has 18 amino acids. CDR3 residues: CAISELEGRGKVNTEAFF. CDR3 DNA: TGTGCCATCAGTGAGCTCGAAGGCCGGGGGAAGGTGAACACTGAAGCTTTCTTT.

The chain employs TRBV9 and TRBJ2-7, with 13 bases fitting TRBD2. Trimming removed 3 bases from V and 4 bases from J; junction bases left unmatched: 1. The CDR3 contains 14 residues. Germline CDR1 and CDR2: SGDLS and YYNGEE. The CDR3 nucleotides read TGTGCCAGCAGCGAGGGACTAGCGGGGTACGAGCAGTACTTC. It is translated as CASSEGLAGYEQYF.

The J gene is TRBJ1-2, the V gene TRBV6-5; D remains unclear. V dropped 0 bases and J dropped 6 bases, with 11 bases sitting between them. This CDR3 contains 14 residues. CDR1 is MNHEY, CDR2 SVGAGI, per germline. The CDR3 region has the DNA TGTGCCAGCAGTTACTCAGTGTCAGGCGATGGCTACACCTTC. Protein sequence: CASSYSVSGDGYTF.

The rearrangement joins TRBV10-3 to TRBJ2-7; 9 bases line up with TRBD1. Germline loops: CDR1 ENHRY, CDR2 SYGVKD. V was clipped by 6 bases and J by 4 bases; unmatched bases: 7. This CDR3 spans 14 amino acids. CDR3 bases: TGTGCCATCAGCCCAGACAGGGGGACATACGAGCAGTACTTC. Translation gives CAISPDRGTYEQYF.

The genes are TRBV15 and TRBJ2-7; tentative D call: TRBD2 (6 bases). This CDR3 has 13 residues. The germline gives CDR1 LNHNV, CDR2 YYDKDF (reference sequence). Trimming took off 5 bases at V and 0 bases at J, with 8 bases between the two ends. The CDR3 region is CATSYGSSYEQYF. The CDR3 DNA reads TGTGCCACCAGCTACGGGAGCTCCTACGAGCAGTACTTC.

CDR3 in amino acids: CASSLETSGGQETQYF. CDR3 in DNA: TGTGCCAGCAGCTTAGAGACTAGCGGGGGGCAAGAGACCCAGTACTTC. The J gene is TRBJ2-5, the V gene TRBV13; 13 bases are a match to TRBD2. The germline CDR1 and CDR2 sequences are PRHDT and FYEKMQ (reference sequence). The trim removed 1 base at V and 2 bases at J, leaving 1 base unmatched. This CDR3 has 16 amino acids.

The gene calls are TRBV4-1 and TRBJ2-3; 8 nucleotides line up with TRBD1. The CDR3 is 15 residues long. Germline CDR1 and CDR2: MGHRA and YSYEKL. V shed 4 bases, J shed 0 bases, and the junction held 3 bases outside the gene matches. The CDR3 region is CASSLGQGSTDTQYF. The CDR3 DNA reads TGCGCCAGCAGCCTCGGACAGGGAAGCACAGATACGCAGTATTTT.

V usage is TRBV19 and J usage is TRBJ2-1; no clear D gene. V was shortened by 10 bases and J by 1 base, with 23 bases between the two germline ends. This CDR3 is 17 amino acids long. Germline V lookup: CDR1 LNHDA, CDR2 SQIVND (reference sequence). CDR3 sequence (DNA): TGTGCCACCCAGGAGTTTGGGGAAGGAAGGTCCTACAATGAGCAGTTCTTC. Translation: CATQEFGEGRSYNEQFF.

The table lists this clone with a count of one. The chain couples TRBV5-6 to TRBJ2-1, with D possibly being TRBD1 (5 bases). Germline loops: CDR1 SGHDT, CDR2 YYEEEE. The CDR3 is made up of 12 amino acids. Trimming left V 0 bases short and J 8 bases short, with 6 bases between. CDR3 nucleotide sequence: TGTGCCAGCAGCTTGGTAGGGGATGAGCAGTTCTTC. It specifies CASSLVGDEQFF.

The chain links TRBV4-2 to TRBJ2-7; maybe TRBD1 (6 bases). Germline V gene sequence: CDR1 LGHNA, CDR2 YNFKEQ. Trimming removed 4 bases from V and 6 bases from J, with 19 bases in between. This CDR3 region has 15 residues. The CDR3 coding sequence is TGTGCCAGCAGCCTCCCCGTCCAGGGGACCGGCGAGCAGTACTTC. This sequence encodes CASSLPVQGTGEQYF.

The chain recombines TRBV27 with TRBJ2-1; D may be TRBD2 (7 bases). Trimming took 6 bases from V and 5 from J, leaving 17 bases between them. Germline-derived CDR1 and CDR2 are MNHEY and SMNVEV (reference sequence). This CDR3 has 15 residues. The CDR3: CASRPIGGGHNEQFF. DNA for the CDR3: TGTGCCAGCAGACCTATTGGGGGGGGCCACAATGAGCAGTTCTTC.

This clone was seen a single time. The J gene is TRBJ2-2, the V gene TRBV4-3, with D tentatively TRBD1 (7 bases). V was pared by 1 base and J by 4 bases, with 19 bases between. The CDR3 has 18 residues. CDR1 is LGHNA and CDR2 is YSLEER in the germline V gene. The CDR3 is CASSQASEVPGGTGELFF. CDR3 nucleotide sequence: TGCGCCAGCAGCCAAGCTAGCGAAGTTCCAGGGGGCACCGGGGAGCTGTTTTTT.

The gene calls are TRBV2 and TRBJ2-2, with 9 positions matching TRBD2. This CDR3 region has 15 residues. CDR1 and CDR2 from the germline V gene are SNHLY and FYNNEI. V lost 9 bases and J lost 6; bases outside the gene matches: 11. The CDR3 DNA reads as TGTGCCAGTACAACAAGCGGGGGGTTCTCCGGGGAGCTGTTTTTT. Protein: CASTTSGGFSGELFF.

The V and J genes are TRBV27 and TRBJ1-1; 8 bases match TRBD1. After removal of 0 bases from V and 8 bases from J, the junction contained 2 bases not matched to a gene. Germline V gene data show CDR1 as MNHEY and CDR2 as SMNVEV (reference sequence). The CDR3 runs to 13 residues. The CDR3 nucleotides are TGTGCCAGCAGTTTATCGGGACAGGCAGAAGCTTTCTTT. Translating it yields CASSLSGQAEAFF.

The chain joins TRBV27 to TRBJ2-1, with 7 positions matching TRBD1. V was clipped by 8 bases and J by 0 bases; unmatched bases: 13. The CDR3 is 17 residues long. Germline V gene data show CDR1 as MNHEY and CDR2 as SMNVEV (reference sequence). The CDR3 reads CASALDPTGSSYNEQFF. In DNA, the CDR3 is TGTGCCAGCGCCCTAGACCCGACAGGGAGCTCCTACAATGAGCAGTTCTTC.

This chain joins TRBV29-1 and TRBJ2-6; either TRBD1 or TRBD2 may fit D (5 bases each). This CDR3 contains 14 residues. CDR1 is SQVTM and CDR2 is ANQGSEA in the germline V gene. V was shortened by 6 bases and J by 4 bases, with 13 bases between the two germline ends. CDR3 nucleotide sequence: TGCAGCGTGACCGGGGCGAAAGGGGCCAACGTCCTGACTTTC. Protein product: CSVTGAKGANVLTF.

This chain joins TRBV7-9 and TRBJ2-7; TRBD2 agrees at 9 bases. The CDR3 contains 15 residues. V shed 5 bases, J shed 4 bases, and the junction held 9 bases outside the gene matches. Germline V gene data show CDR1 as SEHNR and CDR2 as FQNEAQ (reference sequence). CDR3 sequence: CASSPPGSGGYEQYF. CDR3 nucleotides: TGTGCCAGCAGCCCGCCTGGTAGCGGGGGATACGAGCAGTACTTC. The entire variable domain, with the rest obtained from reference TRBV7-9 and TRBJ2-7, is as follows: DTGVSQNPRHKITKRGQNVTFRCDPISEHNRLYWYRQTLGQGPEFLTYFQNEAQLEKSRLLSDRFSAERPKGSFSTLEIQRTEQGDSAMYLCASSPPGSGGYEQYFGPGTRLTVT.